The entry below describes one TCR beta chain. The antigen is unknown. This entry belongs to a study of OX40 agonist ivuxolimab in advanced cancers. Study-level findings and limits: Among the lowest peripheral clonal expansion occurred in 0.1-3.0 mg/kg partial responders. The work left the antigen specificity of expanded peripheral T cells undetermined.

Some clones are missing from TCRdb's copy, which holds only in-frame ones; the method was immunoSEQ multiplex PCR. The sample contains 95,000 to 150,000 clones, over 75% of which appear only once. The material sequenced was CD4+ or CD8+ T cells sorted from blood, taken in a trial of the OX40 agonist ivuxolimab. The receptor was derived from an adult with an advanced solid tumor such as melanoma, head and neck, liver or kidney cancer.

The CDR3, as DNA: TGTGCCAGCAGCTCCGTCCGGGGGCTAGGGGAGCAGTACTTC. Protein product: CASSSVRGLGEQYF. The chain uses TRBV11-2 and TRBJ2-7, with D perhaps matching TRBD1 or TRBD2 (6 bases each). This CDR3 is built from 14 residues. Germline V gives CDR1 SGHAT, CDR2 FQNNGV. Trimming removed 4 bases at V and 7 bases at J, with 17 bases between.